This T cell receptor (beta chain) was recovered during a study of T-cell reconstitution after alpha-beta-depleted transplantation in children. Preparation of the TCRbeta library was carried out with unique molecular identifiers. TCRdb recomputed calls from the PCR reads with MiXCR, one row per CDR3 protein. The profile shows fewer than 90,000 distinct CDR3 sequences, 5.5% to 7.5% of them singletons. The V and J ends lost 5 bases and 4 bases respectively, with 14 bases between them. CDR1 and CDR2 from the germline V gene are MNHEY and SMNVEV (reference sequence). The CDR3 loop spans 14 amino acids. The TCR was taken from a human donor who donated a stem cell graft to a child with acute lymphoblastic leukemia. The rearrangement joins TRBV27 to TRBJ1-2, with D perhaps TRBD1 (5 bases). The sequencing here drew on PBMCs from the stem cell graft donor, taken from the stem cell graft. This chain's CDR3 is CASSPRQGVYGYTF. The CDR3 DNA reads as TGTGCCAGCAGTCCCCGGCAGGGTGTCTATGGCTACACCTTC.